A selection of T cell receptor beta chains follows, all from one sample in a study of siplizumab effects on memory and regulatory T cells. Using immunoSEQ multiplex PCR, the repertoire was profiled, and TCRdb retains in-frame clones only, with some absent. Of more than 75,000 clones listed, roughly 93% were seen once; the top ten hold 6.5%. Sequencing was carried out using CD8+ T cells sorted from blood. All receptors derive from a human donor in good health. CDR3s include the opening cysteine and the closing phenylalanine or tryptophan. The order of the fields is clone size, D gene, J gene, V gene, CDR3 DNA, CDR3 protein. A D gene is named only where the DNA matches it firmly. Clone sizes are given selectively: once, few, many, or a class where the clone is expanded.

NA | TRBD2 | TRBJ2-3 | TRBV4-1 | TGCGCCAGCAGCCAAGTCCCGCCTAGCGGGGGGGCATTGGATACGCAGTATTTT | CASSQVPPSGGALDTQYF
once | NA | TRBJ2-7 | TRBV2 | TGTGCCAGAGTCCGCATCTCCTCCTACGAGCAGTACTTC | CARVRISSYEQYF
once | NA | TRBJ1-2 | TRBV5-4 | TGTGCCAGCAGCTTAGCGGCTAACTATGGCTACACCTTC | CASSLAANYGYTF
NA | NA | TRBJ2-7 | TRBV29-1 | TGCAGCGTTAATGCAGGGGAGGGTTACGAGCAGTACTTC | CSVNAGEGYEQYF
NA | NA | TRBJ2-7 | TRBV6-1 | TGTGCCAGCAGTGAAGCCCCCGAGCAGTACTTC | CASSEAPEQYF
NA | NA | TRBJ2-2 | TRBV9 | TGTGCCAGCAGCGTAGGCGGGACACTGGACACCGGGGAGCTGTTTTTT | CASSVGGTLDTGELFF
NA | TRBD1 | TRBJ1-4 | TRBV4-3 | TGCGCCAGCAGCCAAGAGAGACAGGGCAATGAAAAACTGTTTTTT | CASSQERQGNEKLFF
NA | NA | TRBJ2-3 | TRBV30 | TGTGCCTGGAGGGGGGGGGCCGAACCAGATACGCAGTATTTT | CAWRGGAEPDTQYF
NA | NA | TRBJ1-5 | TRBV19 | TGTGCCAGTAGTATAGAAGGGAGCAGTTGGAATCAGCCCCAGCATTTT | CASSIEGSSWNQPQHF
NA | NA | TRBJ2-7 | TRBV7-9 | TGTGCCAGCGGCCCGCGACTAGACTTGTCGTACGAGCAGTACTTC | CASGPRLDLSYEQYF
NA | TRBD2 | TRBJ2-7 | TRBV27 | TGTGCCAGCAGTTTATCGGTGACTAGCGGGACCCGTGCAGCTTACGAGCAGTACTTC | CASSLSVTSGTRAAYEQYF
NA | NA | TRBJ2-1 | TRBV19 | TGTGCCAGTAGTATACGTAGACGAGGGAATGAGCAGTTCTTC | CASSIRRRGNEQFF
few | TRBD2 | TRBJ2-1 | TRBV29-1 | TGCAGCGTAGAGACCGGGACTAGCGCCTACAATGAGCAGTTCTTC | CSVETGTSAYNEQFF
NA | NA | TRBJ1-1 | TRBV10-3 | TGTGCCATCAGTCCGGAGGGGTCGTGGATTGAAGCTTTCTTT | CAISPEGSWIEAFF
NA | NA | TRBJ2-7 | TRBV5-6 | TGTGCCAGCAGCCCGACCGGGAGTTCCTACGAGCAGTACTTC | CASSPTGSSYEQYF
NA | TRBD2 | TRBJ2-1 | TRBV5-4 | TGTGCCAGCAGCGGAGGACTAGCGGGGAACAATGAGCAGTTCTTC | CASSGGLAGNNEQFF
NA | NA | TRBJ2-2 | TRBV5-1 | TGCGCCAGCAGCTTGGCCTCACCAACCTCGAACACCGGGGAGCTGTTTTTT | CASSLASPTSNTGELFF
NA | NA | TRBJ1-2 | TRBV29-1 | TGCAGTGATTGGGGGGCGAGCTATGGCTACACCTTC | CSDWGASYGYTF
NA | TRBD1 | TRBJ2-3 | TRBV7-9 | TGTGCCAGCAGCTCCCGGGACAGAGATACGCAGTATTTT | CASSSRDRDTQYF
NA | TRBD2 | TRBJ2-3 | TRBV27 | TGTGCCAGCAGTCCTGGGACTAGCTTGGCAGATACGCAGTATTTT | CASSPGTSLADTQYF
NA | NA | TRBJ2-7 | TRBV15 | TGTGCCACCAGGGGGGGCAGCCAATCCTCCGAGCAGTACTTC | CATRGGSQSSEQYF
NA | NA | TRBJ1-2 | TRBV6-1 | TGTGCCAGCTTTATCGGCCTGGCGCTTAACTATGGCTACACCTTC | CASFIGLALNYGYTF
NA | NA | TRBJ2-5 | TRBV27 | TGTGCCAGCCGTAGTTCTGGGAGGCGTTGGGTAAGTCCAGAGACCCAGTACTTC | CASRSSGRRWVSPETQYF
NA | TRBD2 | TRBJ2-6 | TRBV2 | TGTGCCAGCAGTGTGGCTAGCGGGTCCCACTCTGGGGCCAACGTCCTGACTTTC | CASSVASGSHSGANVLTF
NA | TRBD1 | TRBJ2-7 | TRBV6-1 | TGTGCCAGCAGTGAATGGCGACAGGGGTCCTCCGAGCAGTACTTC | CASSEWRQGSSEQYF
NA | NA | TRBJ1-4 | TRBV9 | TGTGCCAGCAGCGTTTTGTCTTCCGCGACATCTTCGGAAAAACTGTTTTTT | CASSVLSSATSSEKLFF
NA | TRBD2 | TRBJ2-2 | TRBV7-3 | TGTGCCAGCAGCTTAACCGCACTAGCGGGAGCAGACACCGGGGAGCTGTTTTTT | CASSLTALAGADTGELFF
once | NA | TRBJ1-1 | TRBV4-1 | TGCGCCAGCAGCCAAGTGGCAGGAAGGAACACTGAAGCTTTCTTT | CASSQVAGRNTEAFF
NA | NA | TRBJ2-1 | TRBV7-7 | TGTGCTAGCAGCTTAGATGCAGGGGAAGGTGAGCAGTTCTTC | CASSLDAGEGEQFF
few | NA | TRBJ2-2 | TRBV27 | TGTGCCAGCAGTCCGTACACCGGGGAGCTGTTTTTT | CASSPYTGELFF
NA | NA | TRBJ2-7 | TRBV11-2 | TGTGCCAGCAGCCCGCCCGCGAGAAGCTCCTACGAGCAGTACTTC | CASSPPARSSYEQYF
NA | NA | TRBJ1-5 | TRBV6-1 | TGTGCCAGCAGTCTGTTCCCTGTTGGCCAGCCCCAGCATTTT | CASSLFPVGQPQHF
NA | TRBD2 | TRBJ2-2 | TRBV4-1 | TGCGCCAGCAGCCAGAAGGGACTAGTGAACACCGGGGAGCTGTTTTTT | CASSQKGLVNTGELFF
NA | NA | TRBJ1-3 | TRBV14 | TGTGCCAGCAGCCATTTTGGACAGATCTCTGGAAACACCATATATTTT | CASSHFGQISGNTIYF
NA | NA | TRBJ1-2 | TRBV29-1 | TGCAGCGTTGAGGGACAAACGCATGGCTACACCTTC | CSVEGQTHGYTF
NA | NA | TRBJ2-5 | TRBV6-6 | TGTGCCAGCAGCCAAGTACGGGGACTCCAAGAGACCCAGTACTTC | CASSQVRGLQETQYF
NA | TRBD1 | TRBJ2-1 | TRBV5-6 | TGTGCCAGCAGCTTGCTGACAGGGGGTTGGAATGAGCAGTTCTTC | CASSLLTGGWNEQFF
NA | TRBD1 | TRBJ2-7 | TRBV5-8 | TGTGCCAGCAGCCTCCGGGACAGAGGTTACGAGCAGTACTTC | CASSLRDRGYEQYF
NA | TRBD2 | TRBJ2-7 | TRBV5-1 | TGCGCCAGCAGCTTGGCCCCAAAAGGACTAGCGGGAGGTTACGAGCAGTACTTC | CASSLAPKGLAGGYEQYF
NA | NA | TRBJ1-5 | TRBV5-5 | TGTGCCAGCAGCTTGGGAGGGCCGTATAGCAATCAGCCCCAGCATTTT | CASSLGGPYSNQPQHF